The 13 T cell receptor beta chains listed next were all sequenced from one sample in a study of blood T cell repertoires in COVID-19. The protocol was immunoSEQ multiplex PCR, while the TCRdb copy is restricted to in-frame clones and leaves out a portion. The sample shows under 60,000 clones, approximately 84% of them seen only once. The sequencing input was peripheral blood. Receptor source: a man aged 55 to 70 with acute or convalescent COVID-19.

A single count supports this clone. This chain uses TRBV7-2 with TRBJ2-3; possible D gene TRBD2, 6 bases. Between the trimmed V and J ends, which lost 1 base and 2 bases, there was a span of 22 bases. This CDR3 spans 19 amino acids. In germline, CDR1 is SGHTA, CDR2 FQGNSA. CDR3 residues: CASSLGVRWVGGNTDTQYF. CDR3 nucleotide sequence: TGTGCCAGCAGCTTAGGGGTCAGATGGGTGGGGGGTAACACAGATACGCAGTATTTT.

J is TRBJ2-7 and V is TRBV2, with 7 positions matching TRBD1. The CDR3 totals 14 residues. CDR1 and CDR2 (germline): SNHLY, FYNNEI. V trimming: 5 bases; J trimming: 6 bases; junction bases outside the gene matches: 10. The CDR3 spells CASSSQGQGAEQYF. CDR3 coding DNA: TGTGCCAGCAGTTCACAGGGGCAGGGAGCCGAGCAGTACTTC.

The CDR3 region has the DNA TGCAGCGTTCGGACAGGGGTAAATGAAGCTTTCTTT. Translated: CSVRTGVNEAFF. The chain employs TRBV29-1 and TRBJ1-1; 9 bases align to TRBD1. After removal of 5 bases from V and 7 bases from J, the junction contained 5 bases not matched to a gene. Looked up from germline, CDR1 is SQVTM and CDR2 is ANQGSEA. The CDR3 is 12 residues long. The full variable domain, its missing parts supplied by reference TRBV29-1 and TRBJ1-1, is SAVISQKPSRDICQRGTSLTIQCQVDSQVTMMFWYRQQPGQSLTLIATANQGSEATYESGFVIDKFPISRPNLTFSTLTVSNMSPEDSSIYLCSVRTGVNEAFFGQGTRLTVV.

The count of this clone is one. This chain connects TRBV7-8 to TRBJ2-5; 12 nucleotides agree with TRBD2. Germline CDR1 is SGHVS and CDR2 is FQNEAQ. This CDR3 region has 16 residues. V trimming: 4 bases; J trimming: 1 base; junction bases outside the gene matches: 4. The CDR3 loop is CASSSILAGGQETQYF. DNA of the CDR3: TGTGCCAGCAGCTCGATACTAGCGGGGGGCCAAGAGACCCAGTACTTC. Drawing the rest from reference TRBV7-8 and TRBJ2-5, the complete variable domain is GAGVSQSPRYKVAKRGQDVALRCDPISGHVSLFWYQQALGQGPEFLTYFQNEAQLDKSGLPSDRFFAERPEGSVSTLKIQRTQQEDSAVYLCASSSILAGGQETQYFGPGTRLLVL.

The CDR3 spells CASKSGSASGGETQYF. The CDR3 bases are TGCGCCAGCAAAAGCGGATCGGCTAGCGGGGGGGAGACCCAGTACTTC. This sequence joins TRBV5-1 and TRBJ2-5, with 11 bases aligning to TRBD2. CDR1 is SGHRS and CDR2 is YFSETQ in the germline V gene. Trimming took 6 bases from V and 5 from J; bases not matched to a gene: 12. The CDR3 loop spans 16 amino acids.

The sample holds a few counts of this clone. This chain uses TRBV29-1 with TRBJ1-5; 9 bases match TRBD1. Germline trimming cut 4 bases from V and 3 bases from J; bases unmatched to any gene: 1. The CDR3 covers 13 residues. Per germline, CDR1 SQVTM and CDR2 ANQGSEA. In DNA, the CDR3 is TGCAGCGTTGGGGACAGGGCCAATCAGCCCCAGCATTTT. The encoded protein is CSVGDRANQPQHF.

The chain carries TRBV5-4 and TRBJ2-3; TRBD2 might be the D (6 bases). Per germline, CDR1 SGHNT and CDR2 YYREEE (reference sequence). V dropped 7 bases and J dropped 2 bases, with 8 bases sitting between them. There are 12 residues in the CDR3. The DNA of the CDR3 is TGTGCCAGCTCGGGGGACACAGATACGCAGTATTTT. It codes for CASSGDTDTQYF.

This chain connects TRBV7-2 to TRBJ1-2, with D tentatively TRBD1 (5 bases). The CDR3 is 14 amino acids. Germline CDR1 reads SGHTA; CDR2 reads FQGNSA. V gave up 5 bases and J gave up 8 bases, with 18 bases separating them. CDR3 nucleotide sequence: TGTGCCAGCAGCGGACGAACACAGGTTTCGGGCTACACCTTC. It specifies CASSGRTQVSGYTF. The whole variable domain, filled in from reference TRBV7-2 and TRBJ1-2, reads GAGVSQSPSNKVTEKGKDVELRCDPISGHTALYWYRQSLGQGLEFLIYFQGNSAPDKSGLPSDRFSAERTGGSVSTLTIQRTQQEDSAVYLCASSGRTQVSGYTFGSGTRLTVV.

The genes are TRBV6-6 and TRBJ1-3, with TRBD1 matching over 8 bases. CDR1 is MNHNY and CDR2 is SVGAGI in the germline V gene (reference sequence). The ends lost 2 bases at V and 4 bases at J; junction bases unmatched: 4. This CDR3 is 15 amino acids long. The CDR3 protein is CASSYRQGIGNTIYF. CDR3 sequence (DNA): TGTGCCAGCAGTTACCGACAGGGGATCGGAAACACCATATATTTT.

J is TRBJ1-5 and V is TRBV29-1; no clear D. Per germline, CDR1 SQVTM and CDR2 ANQGSEA. This CDR3 is built from 13 residues. V lost 4 bases, J lost 1 base, and 8 bases lay in between. The CDR3 sequence is CSVVWASNQPQHF. The CDR3, as DNA: TGCAGCGTTGTCTGGGCAAGCAATCAGCCCCAGCATTTT. Combining the CDR3 with reference TRBV29-1 and TRBJ1-5 gives the whole variable domain SAVISQKPSRDICQRGTSLTIQCQVDSQVTMMFWYRQQPGQSLTLIATANQGSEATYESGFVIDKFPISRPNLTFSTLTVSNMSPEDSSIYLCSVVWASNQPQHFGDGTRLSIL.

J is TRBJ2-1 and V is TRBV7-2, with 8 bases aligning to TRBD2. The CDR3 totals 14 residues. V was pared by 2 bases and J by 8 bases, with 5 bases of the junction left unmatched. Germline values: CDR1 SGHTA, CDR2 FQGNSA. Here the CDR3 DNA reads TGTGCCAGCAGCTTATATCCTAGCGGGTATGAGCAGTTCTTC. It codes for CASSLYPSGYEQFF. The variable domain in full, with the rest retrieved from reference TRBV7-2 and TRBJ2-1, is GAGVSQSPSNKVTEKGKDVELRCDPISGHTALYWYRQSLGQGLEFLIYFQGNSAPDKSGLPSDRFSAERTGGSVSTLTIQRTQQEDSAVYLCASSLYPSGYEQFFGPGTRLTVL.

In DNA form, the CDR3 reads TGTGCCAGCAGTATATCCTCAGGACAGGGGGATGAAAAACTGTTTTTT. Protein: CASSISSGQGDEKLFF. The chain recombines TRBV9 with TRBJ1-4, with 10 bases that match TRBD1. This CDR3 region has 16 residues. Losses at the gene ends were 5 bases for V and 6 bases for J; bases not matched to a gene: 10. Germline loops: CDR1 SGDLS, CDR2 YYNGEE.

The genes are TRBV19 and TRBJ1-5; 7 bases fit TRBD1. The CDR3 covers 16 residues. J gave up 0 bases and V 4 bases, and 6 bases lay outside the gene matches. CDR1 is LNHDA, CDR2 SQIVND, per germline (reference sequence). CDR3 residues: CASSTLQGYSNQPQHF. CDR3 DNA sequence: TGTGCCAGTAGTACCTTACAGGGGTATAGCAATCAGCCCCAGCATTTT.